Sequencing of this TCR beta chain was carried out in a study of T cells after yellow fever vaccination. Regarding the study as a whole: It was a weaker secondary response, yet one that peaked faster, at day 5 versus 15. Abundant clonotypes from the bulk population could contaminate FACS-sorted repertoires. Once the booster was given, most primary-vaccination clones reappeared, at over 95% for CD4 and roughly 85% for CD8.

TCRdb recomputed calls from the 5' RACE reads with MiXCR, one row per CDR3 protein. The sample holds about 94,000 distinct CDR3 sequences, under 9% seen once. This clonotype was found a few times. From germline, CDR1 is LGHNA and CDR2 YSLEER. The CDR3 spans 18 residues. V lost 0 bases to trimming and J lost 2 bases; unmatched junction nucleotides: 7. Sequenced here: CD8+ T cells not binding an NS4B(214-222) dextramer, sorted from PBMCs, sampled roughly 15 days after the first yellow fever vaccination. This TCR came from a man in his late teens or twenties who received the YFV17D yellow fever vaccine. This chain joins TRBV4-3 and TRBJ2-3, with 11 bases identical to TRBD2. CDR3 sequence reads: CASSQDWETSGATDTQYF. As DNA, the CDR3 is TGCGCCAGCAGCCAAGATTGGGAGACTAGCGGGGCCACAGATACGCAGTATTTT.